This note documents a single T cell receptor (beta chain) sequence. This receptor's antigen is unknown. No clone much larger than this one lies a single base away; base qualities are absent. These data are taken from a study of blood T cell repertoires in COVID-19 (dated by TCRdb to 2020 to 2022). Notes on the research overall: Samples from collaborators originated in the United States, Italy and Spain and spanned both the acute and convalescent phases of COVID-19. The material from the prospective study consisted of cDNA or gDNA derived from T cells, B-cell-depleted T cells, or PBMCs. Samples came from the ongoing ImmuneRACE study (first 160 participants) plus 1,254 subjects from 6 global collaborators. The repertoires were released in a freely available public database meant as a resource for research on the immune response to SARS-CoV-2. Sample metadata almost always included a de-identified subject ID, COVID-19 status, age in years and sex. Deeply sampled blood TCRbeta repertoires from subjects exposed to, actively infected with, or recovered from COVID-19 were included in the dataset. Where HLA class I and class II types were available, the types were taken from metadata supplied by the sample provider, not from assay-based typing. What the research found in general, with its limitations: How much clinical and demographic metadata was included differed by source and by participant, and the metadata was provided uncurated.

Germline trimming amounts to 4 bases on V and 3 bases on J, with 6 as the count of junction bases outside the gene matches. The cysteine opens and the phenylalanine closes a CDR3 of 15 amino acids. The sequence is cut down to CDR3 DNA, 45 bases in frame from base 1. Based on the germline V gene, the CDR1 and CDR2 sequences are MGHDK and SYGVNS. The immunoSEQ Assay, a bias-controlled multiplex PCR, was used to amplify TCRbeta CDR3 regions from genomic DNA. The authors' analysis ran thus. Within the assay, amplification of reference gene primers was used to estimate how many nucleated cells each sample contained. To quantify the absolute abundance of each unique TCRbeta CDR3 rearrangement, sequence reads were collapsed and filtered. For each sample, productive Simpson clonality was calculated as the square root of Simpson's diversity index across productive rearrangements. In TCRdb, the immuneACCESS table is reduced to in-frame sequences with V and J assigned. These tables do not hold every clone; where another copy was compared, an unresolved V gene accounts for under half, and the others remain unexplained. V and J calls and clone size come straight from that table; D and trimming were deduced from the DNA. For this sample there are tens of thousands of clones; 87% appear just once. The ten biggest clones cover more than 6% of the sample.

At one collaborating source in Seattle, patients were enrolled during active infection and were followed longitudinally through the course of disease. Collaborating institutions collected whole blood in K2EDTA tubes following their own protocols. Collaborator samples were shipped for TCRbeta analysis as frozen whole blood, isolated PBMCs, or DNA extracted from either sample type. This clonotype originated in a woman aged 55-75 years with COVID-19, enrolled during active disease. Recombination joined TRBV25-1 with TRBJ2-7, with 10 central nucleotides matching TRBD1. The sequenced sample was peripheral blood. The nucleotides are TGTGCCAGCAGTGTGGCGGGACAGGGGTTCTACGAGCAGTACTTC. This encodes CASSVAGQGFYEQYF.